The TCR beta chain under discussion was sequenced for a study of T cells in localized non-small cell lung cancer. Findings and limits, study-wide: As only one tumor region underwent sequencing, heterogeneity remains possible. Prolonged overall survival went with higher T cell density in the blood. Exceeding tumor, uninvolved adjacent lung had the highest T cell clonality.

Trimming removed 0 bases from V and 6 bases from J; junction bases left unmatched: 3. CDR1 MNHEY and CDR2 SVGAGI come from the germline V gene. The CDR3 totals 15 residues. Of note for this clone: Its antigen is unknown.

Data came from immunoSEQ multiplex PCR; TCRdb stores just in-frame clones and leaves some out. The sample carries 50,000 to 55,000 clones, around nine tenths recorded once. The clonotype comes from a female donor with stage II lung adenocarcinoma. This sequence joins TRBV6-5 and TRBJ2-7; TRBD1 aligns across 12 bases. Material: PBMCs, obtained before any cancer treatment. The CDR3 DNA follows: TGTGCCAGCAGTTACTCGGGACAGGGGGCTCTCGAGCAGTACTTC. Translated, it gives CASSYSGQGALEQYF.